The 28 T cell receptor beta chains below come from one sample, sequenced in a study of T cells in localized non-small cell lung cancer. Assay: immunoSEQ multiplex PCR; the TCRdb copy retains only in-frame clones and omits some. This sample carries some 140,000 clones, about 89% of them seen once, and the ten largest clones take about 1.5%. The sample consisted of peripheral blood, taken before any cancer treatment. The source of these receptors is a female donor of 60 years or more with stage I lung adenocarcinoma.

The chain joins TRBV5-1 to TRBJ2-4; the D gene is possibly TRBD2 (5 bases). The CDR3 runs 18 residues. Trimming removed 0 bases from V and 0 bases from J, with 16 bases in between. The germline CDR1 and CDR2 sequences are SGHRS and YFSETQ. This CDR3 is CASSLGDTRLLAKNIQYF. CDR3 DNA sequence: TGCGCCAGCAGCTTGGGTGACACAAGACTATTAGCCAAAAACATTCAGTACTTC.

The CDR3 DNA is TGTGCCTGGGACCCGGGGACAGGGTCTGGCTACACCTTC. Protein sequence: CAWDPGTGSGYTF. The chain is built from TRBV30 and TRBJ1-2; 9 nucleotides line up with TRBD1. V shed 5 bases and J 7 bases; nucleotides not matched to a gene: 8. Germline V CDR1 and CDR2: GTSNPN, SVGIG (reference sequence). There are 13 residues in the CDR3. The full variable domain, rest sourced from reference TRBV30 and TRBJ1-2, is SQTIHQWPATLVQPVGSPLSLECTVEGTSNPNLYWYRQAAGRGLQLLFYSVGIGQISSEVPQNLSASRPQDRQFILSSKKLLLSDSGFYLCAWDPGTGSGYTFGSGTRLTVV.

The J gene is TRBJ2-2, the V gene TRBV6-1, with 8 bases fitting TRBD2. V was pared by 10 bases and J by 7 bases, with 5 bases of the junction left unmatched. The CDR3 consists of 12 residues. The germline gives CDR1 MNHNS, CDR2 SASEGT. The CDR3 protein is CATRLAYGELFF. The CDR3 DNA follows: TGTGCCACGAGACTAGCGTACGGGGAGCTGTTTTTT.

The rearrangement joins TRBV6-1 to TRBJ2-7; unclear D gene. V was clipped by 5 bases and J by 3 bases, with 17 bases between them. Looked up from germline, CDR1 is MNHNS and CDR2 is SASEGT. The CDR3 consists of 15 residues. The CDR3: CASSIKGPANYEQYF. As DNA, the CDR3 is TGTGCCAGCAGTATCAAGGGTCCCGCCAACTACGAGCAGTACTTC.

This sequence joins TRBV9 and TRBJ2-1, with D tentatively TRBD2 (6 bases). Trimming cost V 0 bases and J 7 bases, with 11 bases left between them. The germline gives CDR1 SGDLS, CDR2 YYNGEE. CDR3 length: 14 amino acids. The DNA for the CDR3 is TGTGCCAGCAGCGTAGGTACCAGCGGGAATGAGCAGTTCTTC. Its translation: CASSVGTSGNEQFF.

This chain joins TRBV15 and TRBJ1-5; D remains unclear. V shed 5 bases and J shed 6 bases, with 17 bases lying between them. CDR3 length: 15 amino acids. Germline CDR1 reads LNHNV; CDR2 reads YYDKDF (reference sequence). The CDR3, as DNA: TGTGCCACCAGCCTGGGAGACATCCGGGGTCAGCCCCAGCATTTT. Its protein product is CATSLGDIRGQPQHF.

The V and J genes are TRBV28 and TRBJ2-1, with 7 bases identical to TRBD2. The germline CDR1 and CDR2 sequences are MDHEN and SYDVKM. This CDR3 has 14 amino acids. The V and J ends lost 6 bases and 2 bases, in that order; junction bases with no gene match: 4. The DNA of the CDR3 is TGTGCCAGCAGATTAGCGGGTCCCTACAATGAGCAGTTCTTC. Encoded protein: CASRLAGPYNEQFF.

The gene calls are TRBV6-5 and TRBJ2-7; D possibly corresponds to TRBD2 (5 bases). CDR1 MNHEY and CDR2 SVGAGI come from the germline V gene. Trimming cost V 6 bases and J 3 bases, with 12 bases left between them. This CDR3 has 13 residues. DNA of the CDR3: TGTGCCAGCAGCCTCGATGGGAGCTACGAGCAGTACTTC. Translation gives CASSLDGSYEQYF.

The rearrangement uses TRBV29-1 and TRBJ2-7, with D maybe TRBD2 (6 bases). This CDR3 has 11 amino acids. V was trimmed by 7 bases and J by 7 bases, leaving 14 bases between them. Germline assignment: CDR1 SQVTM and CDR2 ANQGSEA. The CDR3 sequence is CSGVEGQEQYF. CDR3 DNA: TGCAGCGGTGTGGAGGGGCAAGAGCAGTACTTC.

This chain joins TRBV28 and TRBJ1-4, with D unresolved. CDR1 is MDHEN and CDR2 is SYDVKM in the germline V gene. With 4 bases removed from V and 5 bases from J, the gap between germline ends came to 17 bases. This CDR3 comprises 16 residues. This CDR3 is CASSSPTPGRNEKLFF. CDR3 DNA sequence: TGTGCCAGCAGTTCTCCCACCCCCGGGCGGAATGAAAAACTGTTTTTT.

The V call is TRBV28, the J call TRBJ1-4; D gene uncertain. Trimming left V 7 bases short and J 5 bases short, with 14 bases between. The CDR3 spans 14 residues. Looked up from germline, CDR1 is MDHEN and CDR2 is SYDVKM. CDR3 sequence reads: CASNNGRPNEKLFF. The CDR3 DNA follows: TGTGCCAGCAATAATGGGCGTCCCAATGAAAAACTGTTTTTT.

The CDR3 coding sequence is TGCAGCGTTAGGGAGGCAGGGGACTCCTACGAGCAGTACTTC. Residues: CSVREAGDSYEQYF. The rearrangement joins TRBV29-1 to TRBJ2-7; tentatively, D is TRBD1 or TRBD2 (6 bases each). V was pared by 5 bases and J by 0 bases, with 14 bases between. Germline V gives CDR1 SQVTM, CDR2 ANQGSEA. The CDR3 has 14 residues.

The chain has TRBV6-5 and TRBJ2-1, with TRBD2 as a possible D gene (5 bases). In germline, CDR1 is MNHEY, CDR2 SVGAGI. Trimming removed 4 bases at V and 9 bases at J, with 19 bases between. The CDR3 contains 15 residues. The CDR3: CASSWARTTAGEQFF. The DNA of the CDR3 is TGTGCCAGCAGTTGGGCCCGGACCACGGCGGGTGAGCAGTTCTTC.

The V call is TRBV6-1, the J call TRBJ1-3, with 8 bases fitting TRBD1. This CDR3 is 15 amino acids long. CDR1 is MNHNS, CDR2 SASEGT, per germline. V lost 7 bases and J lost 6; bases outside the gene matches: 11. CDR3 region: CASNSADRGKNTIYF. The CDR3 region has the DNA TGTGCCAGCAATTCGGCCGACAGGGGAAAAAACACCATATATTTT.

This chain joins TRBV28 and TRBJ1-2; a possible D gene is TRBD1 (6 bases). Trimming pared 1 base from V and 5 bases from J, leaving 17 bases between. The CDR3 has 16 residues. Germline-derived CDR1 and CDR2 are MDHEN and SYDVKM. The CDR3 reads CASSLYGGLGAYGYTF. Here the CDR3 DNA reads TGTGCCAGCAGTTTATACGGCGGATTGGGGGCATATGGCTACACCTTC.

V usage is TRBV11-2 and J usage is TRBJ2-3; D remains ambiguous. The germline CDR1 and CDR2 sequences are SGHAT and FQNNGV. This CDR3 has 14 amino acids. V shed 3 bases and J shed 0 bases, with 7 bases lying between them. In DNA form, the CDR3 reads TGTGCCAGCAGCTTTTTCGACAGCACAGATACGCAGTATTTT. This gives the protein CASSFFDSTDTQYF. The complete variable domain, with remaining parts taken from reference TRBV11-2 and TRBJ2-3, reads EAGVAQSPRYKIIEKRQSVAFWCNPISGHATLYWYQQILGQGPKLLIQFQNNGVVDDSQLPKDRFSAERLKGVDSTLKIQPAKLEDSAVYLCASSFFDSTDTQYFGPGTRLTVL.

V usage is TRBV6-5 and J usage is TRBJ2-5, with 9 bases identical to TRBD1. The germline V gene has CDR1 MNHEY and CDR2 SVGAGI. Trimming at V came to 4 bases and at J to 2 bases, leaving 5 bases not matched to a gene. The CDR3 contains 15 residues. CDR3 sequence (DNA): TGTGCCAGCAGTTCGACAGGGGGTTTACAAGAGACCCAGTACTTC. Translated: CASSSTGGLQETQYF.

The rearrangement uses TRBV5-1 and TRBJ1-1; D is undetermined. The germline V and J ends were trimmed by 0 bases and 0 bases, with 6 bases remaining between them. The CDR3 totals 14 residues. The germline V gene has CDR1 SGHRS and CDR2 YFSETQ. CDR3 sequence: CASSLGSLNTEAFF. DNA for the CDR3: TGCGCCAGCAGCTTGGGGTCGTTGAACACTGAAGCTTTCTTT.

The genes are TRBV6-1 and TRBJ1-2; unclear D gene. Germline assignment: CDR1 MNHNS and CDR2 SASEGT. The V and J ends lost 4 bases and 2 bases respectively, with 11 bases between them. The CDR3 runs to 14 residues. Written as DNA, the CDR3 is TGTGCCAGCAGTGTAGGCCAGCCGAACTATGGCTACACCTTC. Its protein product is CASSVGQPNYGYTF.

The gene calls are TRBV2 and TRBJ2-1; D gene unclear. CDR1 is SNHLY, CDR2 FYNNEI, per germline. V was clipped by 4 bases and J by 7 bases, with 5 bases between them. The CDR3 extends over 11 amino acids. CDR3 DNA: TGTGCCAGCAGTGCGCCGAATGAGCAGTTCTTC. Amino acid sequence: CASSAPNEQFF.

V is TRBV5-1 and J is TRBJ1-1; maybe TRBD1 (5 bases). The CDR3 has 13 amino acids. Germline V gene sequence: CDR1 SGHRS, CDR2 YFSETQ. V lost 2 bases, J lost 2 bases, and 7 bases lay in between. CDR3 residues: CASSLDRNTEAFF. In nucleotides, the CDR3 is TGCGCCAGCAGCTTAGACAGAAACACTGAAGCTTTCTTT.

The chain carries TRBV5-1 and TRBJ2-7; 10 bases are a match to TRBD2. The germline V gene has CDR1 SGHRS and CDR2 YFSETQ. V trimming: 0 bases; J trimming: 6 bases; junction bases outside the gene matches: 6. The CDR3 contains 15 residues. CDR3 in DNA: TGCGCCAGCAGCTTGGTCTTAGCGGGAGGTTTCGAGCAGTACTTC. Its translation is CASSLVLAGGFEQYF.

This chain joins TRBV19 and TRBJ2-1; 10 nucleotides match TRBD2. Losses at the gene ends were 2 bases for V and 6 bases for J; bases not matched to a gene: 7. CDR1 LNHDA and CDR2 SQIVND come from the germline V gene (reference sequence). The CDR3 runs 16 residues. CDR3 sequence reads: CASSIKGGLAVNEQFF. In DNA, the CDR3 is TGTGCCAGTAGTATAAAGGGAGGACTAGCGGTCAATGAGCAGTTCTTC. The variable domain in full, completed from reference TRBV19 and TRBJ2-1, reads DGGITQSPKYLFRKEGQNVTLSCEQNLNHDAMYWYRQDPGQGLRLIYYSQIVNDFQKGDIAEGYSVSREKKESFPLTVTSAQKNPTAFYLCASSIKGGLAVNEQFFGPGTRLTVL.

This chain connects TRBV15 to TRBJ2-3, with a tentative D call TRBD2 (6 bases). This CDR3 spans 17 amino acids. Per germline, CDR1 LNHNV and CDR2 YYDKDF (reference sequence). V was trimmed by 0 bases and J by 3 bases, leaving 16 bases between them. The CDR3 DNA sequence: TGTGCCACCAGCAGAGACTTTGCCGGGAGAAGTACAGATACGCAGTATTTT. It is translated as CATSRDFAGRSTDTQYF.

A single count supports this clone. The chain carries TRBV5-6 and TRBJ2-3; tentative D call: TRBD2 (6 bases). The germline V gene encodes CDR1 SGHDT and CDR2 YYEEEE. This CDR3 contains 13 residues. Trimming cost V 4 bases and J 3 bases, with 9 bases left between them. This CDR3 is CASSAGTTDTQYF. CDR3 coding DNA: TGTGCCAGCAGCGCCGGGACTACAGATACGCAGTATTTT.

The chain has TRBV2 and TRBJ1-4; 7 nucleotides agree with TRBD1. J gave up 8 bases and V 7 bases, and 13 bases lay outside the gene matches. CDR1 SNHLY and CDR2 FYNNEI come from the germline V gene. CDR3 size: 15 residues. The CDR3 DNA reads TGTGCCAGCACTGTTACGACAGGGCTGGGGGAAAAACTGTTTTTT. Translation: CASTVTTGLGEKLFF.

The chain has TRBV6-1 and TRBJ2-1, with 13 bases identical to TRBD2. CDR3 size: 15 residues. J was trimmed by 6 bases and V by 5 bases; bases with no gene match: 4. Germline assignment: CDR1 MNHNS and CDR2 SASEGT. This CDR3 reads CASSPLAGGSNEQFF. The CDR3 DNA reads TGTGCCAGCAGTCCACTAGCGGGAGGGTCCAATGAGCAGTTCTTC.

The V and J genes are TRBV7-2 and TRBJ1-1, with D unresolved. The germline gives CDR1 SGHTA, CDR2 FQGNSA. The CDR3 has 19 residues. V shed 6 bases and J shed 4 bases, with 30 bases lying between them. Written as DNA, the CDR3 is TGTGCCAGCAGGTCCACTAACTTACCGGACGGAGGCCTAGGCACTGAAGCTTTCTTT. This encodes CASRSTNLPDGGLGTEAFF.